One and the same sample provided the 16 T cell receptor beta chains below, sequenced in a study of T cell responses to AZD1222 COVID-19 vaccine. Produced via immunoSEQ multiplex PCR; TCRdb's table is partial and in-frame only. The table shows just over 60,000 clones, with 65% to 80% occurring only once. The sequences come from peripheral blood, collected on day 0 of AZD1222 vaccination. These receptors were obtained from an adult in good health.

This chain joins TRBV19 and TRBJ2-7, with 7 bases lining up with TRBD1. The CDR3 sequence is 14 residues long. With 2 bases clipped from V and 5 bases from J, the junction kept 6 bases outside the gene matches. The germline CDR1 and CDR2 sequences are LNHDA and SQIVND (reference sequence). Here the CDR3 reads CASSIREGANEQYF. The CDR3 coding sequence is TGTGCCAGTAGTATAAGAGAGGGGGCCAACGAGCAGTACTTC.

V and J are TRBV6-6 and TRBJ1-6, with D hard to call. The CDR3 has 13 amino acids. V lost 4 bases and J lost 10, with 11 bases in between. CDR1 and CDR2 from the germline V gene are MNHNY and SVGAGI (reference sequence). CDR3 nucleotide sequence: TGTGCCAGCAGTTCCCTAACGATATCACCCCTCCACTTT. Amino acids: CASSSLTISPLHF.

The V gene is TRBV18, the J gene TRBJ1-5, with a weak D call TRBD1 (5 bases). The germline V and J ends were trimmed by 2 bases and 6 bases, with 14 bases remaining between them. The length of the CDR3 is 15 residues. Germline lookup yields CDR1 KGHSH and CDR2 LQKENI. As DNA, the CDR3 is TGTGCCAGCTCACCATCGGGGACGGGCGGTCAGCCCCAGCATTTT. This sequence encodes CASSPSGTGGQPQHF.

V and J are TRBV19 and TRBJ1-5, with 7 nucleotides matching TRBD1. The CDR3 totals 15 residues. Germline values: CDR1 LNHDA, CDR2 SQIVND (reference sequence). After removal of 5 bases from V and 4 bases from J, the junction contained 8 bases not matched to a gene. DNA of the CDR3: TGTGCCAGTAGTGTGGGACAGCGACCTAATCAGCCCCAGCATTTT. This codes for CASSVGQRPNQPQHF.

This chain links TRBV9 with TRBJ2-1; D perhaps matches TRBD2 (5 bases). Trimming removed 0 bases from V and 8 bases from J, with 12 bases in between. This CDR3 comprises 14 residues. The germline CDR1 and CDR2 sequences are SGDLS and YYNGEE. CDR3 nucleotides: TGTGCCAGCAGCGTAGGTAGGACTTTGGATGAGCAGTTCTTC. Translated, it gives CASSVGRTLDEQFF.

J is TRBJ2-3 and V is TRBV27; 9 bases are shared with TRBD1. The CDR3 has 15 amino acids. Germline V gene sequence: CDR1 MNHEY, CDR2 SMNVEV (reference sequence). V was pared by 3 bases and J by 2 bases, with 3 bases of the junction left unmatched. The CDR3 DNA reads TGTGCCAGCAGTTTTGGGGACAGGGCCACAGATACGCAGTATTTT. Translation gives CASSFGDRATDTQYF.

The chain combines TRBV6-6 with TRBJ1-1; D gene ambiguous. The CDR3 spans 13 residues. Germline assignment: CDR1 MNHNY and CDR2 SVGAGI (reference sequence). V was cut by 7 bases and J by 1 base, with 10 bases left in between. The CDR3 reads CASTLDGNTEAFF. Written as DNA, the CDR3 is TGTGCCAGCACCCTGGACGGGAACACTGAAGCTTTCTTT.

The V call is TRBV19, the J call TRBJ1-2; D not certain. In germline, CDR1 is LNHDA, CDR2 SQIVND (reference sequence). CDR3 length equals 13 residues. With 7 bases removed from V and 2 bases from J, the gap between germline ends came to 11 bases. CDR3 sequence (DNA): TGTGCCAGTACTCGCCCGGGAAACTATGGCTACACCTTC. Protein sequence: CASTRPGNYGYTF.

This chain connects TRBV4-1 to TRBJ2-1; D ambiguous. Germline V gene sequence: CDR1 MGHRA, CDR2 YSYEKL. V was trimmed by 4 bases and J by 6 bases, leaving 7 bases between them. The CDR3 length is 12 residues. The CDR3 sequence is CASSPLGNEQFF. CDR3 sequence (DNA): TGCGCCAGCAGCCCGCTCGGCAATGAGCAGTTCTTC.

The CDR3 spells CASSLEFGSSYEQYF. CDR3 nucleotide sequence: TGTGCCAGCAGCTTAGAGTTTGGGAGCTCCTACGAGCAGTACTTC. This chain connects TRBV7-9 to TRBJ2-7; perhaps TRBD2 as D (5 bases). The V end lost 1 base, the J end lost 0 bases, and 10 bases lay between the germline ends. This CDR3 is built from 15 residues. The germline gives CDR1 SEHNR, CDR2 FQNEAQ (reference sequence).

The chain couples TRBV2 to TRBJ2-3, with D perhaps matching TRBD2 (5 bases). V was trimmed by 6 bases and J by 3 bases, leaving 13 bases between them. The V gene's germline CDR1 is SNHLY and CDR2 FYNNEI. This CDR3 region has 14 residues. As DNA, the CDR3 is TGTGCCAGCAGCCCCTTAAGAGGGACAGATACGCAGTATTTT. It encodes CASSPLRGTDTQYF.

The chain couples TRBV3-1 (or the pseudogene TRBV3-2) to TRBJ2-3; TRBD1 matches 7 bases. V trimming: 4 bases; J trimming: 1 base; junction bases outside the gene matches: 2. In germline, CDR1 is LGHDT, CDR2 YNNKEL (reference sequence). The CDR3 sequence is 14 residues long. This CDR3 is CASSRGQGTDTQYF. Here the CDR3 DNA reads TGTGCCAGCAGCCGCGGACAGGGCACAGATACGCAGTATTTT.

The chain couples TRBV4-2 to TRBJ2-3, with TRBD2 matching 11 bases. CDR1 is LGHNA, CDR2 YNFKEQ, per germline. V shed 0 bases, J shed 7 bases, and the junction held 9 bases outside the gene matches. The CDR3 is 17 amino acids. The CDR3 nucleotides read TGTGCCAGCAGCCAAGATTTTAGCGGGGGGGCCGCAAATACGCAGTATTTT. As protein: CASSQDFSGGAANTQYF.

V and J are TRBV19 and TRBJ1-2; 8 bases match TRBD1. The length of the CDR3 is 15 residues. Germline assignment: CDR1 LNHDA and CDR2 SQIVND (reference sequence). V shed 6 bases and J 8 bases; nucleotides not matched to a gene: 14. The CDR3 reads CASSMGGQGALGYTF. DNA of the CDR3: TGTGCCAGTAGCATGGGAGGACAGGGAGCATTAGGCTACACCTTC. Full variable domain (missing parts from reference TRBV19 and TRBJ1-2): DGGITQSPKYLFRKEGQNVTLSCEQNLNHDAMYWYRQDPGQGLRLIYYSQIVNDFQKGDIAEGYSVSREKKESFPLTVTSAQKNPTAFYLCASSMGGQGALGYTFGSGTRLTVV.

The rearrangement links TRBV5-1 to TRBJ1-1; no clear D gene. The CDR3 has 13 residues. Trimming removed 2 bases at V and 0 bases at J, with 5 bases between. Germline V CDR1 and CDR2: SGHRS, YFSETQ. The DNA for the CDR3 is TGCGCCAGCAGCTTCGCCTTGAACACTGAAGCTTTCTTT. This sequence encodes CASSFALNTEAFF.

The V call is TRBV6-2 or TRBV6-3, the J call TRBJ2-1; possible D gene TRBD1, 5 bases. V lost 2 bases, J lost 4 bases, and 24 bases lay in between. The CDR3 is made up of 19 amino acids. Germline values: CDR1 MNHEY, CDR2 SVGEGT. CDR3 in DNA: TGTGCCAGCAGTTACCCCCGTATGTTCAGACAGAAAATATACAATGAGCAGTTCTTC. Protein: CASSYPRMFRQKIYNEQFF.